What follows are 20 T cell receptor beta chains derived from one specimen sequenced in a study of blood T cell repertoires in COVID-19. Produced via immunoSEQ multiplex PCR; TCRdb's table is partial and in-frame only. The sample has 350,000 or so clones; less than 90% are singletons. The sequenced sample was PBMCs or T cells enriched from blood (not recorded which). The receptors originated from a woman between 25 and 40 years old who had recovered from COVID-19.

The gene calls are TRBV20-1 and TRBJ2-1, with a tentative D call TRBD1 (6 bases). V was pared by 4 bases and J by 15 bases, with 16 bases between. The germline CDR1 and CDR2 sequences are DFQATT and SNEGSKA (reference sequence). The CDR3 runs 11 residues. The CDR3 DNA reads TGCAGTGCTAAGGGGCAGGGGTGGGGGTTCTTC. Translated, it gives CSAKGQGWGFF.

CDR3 sequence: CASSPWTGTGELFF. The CDR3, as DNA: TGTGCCAGCAGCCCATGGACAGGGACCGGGGAGCTGTTTTTT. J is TRBJ2-2 and V is TRBV5-6, with 8 nucleotides matching TRBD1. The V segment lost 4 bases and the J segment 5 bases; nucleotides outside the gene matches: 4. This CDR3 is 14 amino acids long. Germline values: CDR1 SGHDT, CDR2 YYEEEE.

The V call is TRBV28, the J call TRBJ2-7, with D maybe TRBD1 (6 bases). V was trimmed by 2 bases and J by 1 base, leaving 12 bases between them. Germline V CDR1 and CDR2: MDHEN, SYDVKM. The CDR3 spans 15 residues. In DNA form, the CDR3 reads TGTGCCAGCAGTTTAGGGCCCGGACAGTCCTACGAGCAGTACTTC. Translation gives CASSLGPGQSYEQYF.

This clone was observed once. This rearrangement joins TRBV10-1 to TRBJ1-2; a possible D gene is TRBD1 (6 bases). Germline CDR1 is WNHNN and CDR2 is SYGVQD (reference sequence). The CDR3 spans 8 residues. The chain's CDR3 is CGGHGYTF. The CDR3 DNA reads TGCGGGGGGCATGGCTACACCTTC.

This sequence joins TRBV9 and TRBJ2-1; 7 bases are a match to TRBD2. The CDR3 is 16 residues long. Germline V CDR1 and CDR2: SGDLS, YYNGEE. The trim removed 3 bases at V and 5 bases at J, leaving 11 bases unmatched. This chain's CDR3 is CASSAGGRGNDNEQFF. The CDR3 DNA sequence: TGTGCCAGCAGCGCCGGCGGGCGGGGGAATGACAATGAGCAGTTCTTC.

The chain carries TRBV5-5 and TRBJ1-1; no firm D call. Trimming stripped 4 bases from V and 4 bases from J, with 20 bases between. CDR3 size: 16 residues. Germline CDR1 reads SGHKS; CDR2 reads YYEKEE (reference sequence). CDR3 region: CASSLPGIGWSTEAFF. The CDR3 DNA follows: TGTGCCAGCAGCCTCCCCGGGATAGGTTGGAGCACTGAAGCTTTCTTT.

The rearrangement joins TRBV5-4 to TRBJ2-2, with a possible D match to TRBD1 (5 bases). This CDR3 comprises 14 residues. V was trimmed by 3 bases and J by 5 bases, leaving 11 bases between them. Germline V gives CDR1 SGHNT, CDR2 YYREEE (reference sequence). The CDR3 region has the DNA TGTGCCAGCAGCTCCCCCGCAGGGACCGGGGAGCTGTTTTTT. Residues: CASSSPAGTGELFF.

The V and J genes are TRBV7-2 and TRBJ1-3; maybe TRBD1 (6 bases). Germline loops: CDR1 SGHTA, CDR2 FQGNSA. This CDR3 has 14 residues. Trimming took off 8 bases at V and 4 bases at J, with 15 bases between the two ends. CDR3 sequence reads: CASGLGGHGNTIYF. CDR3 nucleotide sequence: TGTGCCAGCGGCCTCGGGGGGCACGGAAACACCATATATTTT.

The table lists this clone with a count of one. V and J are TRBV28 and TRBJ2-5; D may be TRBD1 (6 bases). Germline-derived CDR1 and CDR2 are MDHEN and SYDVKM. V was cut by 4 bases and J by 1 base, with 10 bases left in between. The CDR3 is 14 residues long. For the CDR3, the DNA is TGTGCCAGCAGTTCCGGACAGCTCCAAGAGACCCAGTACTTC. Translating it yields CASSSGQLQETQYF.

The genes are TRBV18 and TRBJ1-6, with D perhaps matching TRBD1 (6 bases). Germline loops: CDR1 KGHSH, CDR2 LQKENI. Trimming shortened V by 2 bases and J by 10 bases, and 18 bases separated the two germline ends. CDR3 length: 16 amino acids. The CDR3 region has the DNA TGTGCCAGCTCACCAAGCAAACAGGGTGTCGGCTCACCCCTCCACTTT. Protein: CASSPSKQGVGSPLHF.

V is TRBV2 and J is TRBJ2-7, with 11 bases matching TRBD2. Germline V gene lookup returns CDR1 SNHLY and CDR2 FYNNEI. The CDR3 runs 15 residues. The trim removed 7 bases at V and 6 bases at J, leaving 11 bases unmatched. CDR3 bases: TGTGCCAGCACTCCCCTTAGCGGGGGGGCGGGCGAGCAGTACTTC. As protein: CASTPLSGGAGEQYF.

For the CDR3, the DNA is TGTGCCAGCAGCCAAGGAGACAGGGGGATCTACAATGAGCAGTTCTTC. This codes for CASSQGDRGIYNEQFF. The chain recombines TRBV3-1 (or the pseudogene TRBV3-2) with TRBJ2-1; 9 bases agree with TRBD1. Germline lookup yields CDR1 LGHDT and CDR2 YNNKEL (reference sequence). After removal of 1 base from V and 3 bases from J, the junction contained 4 bases not matched to a gene. There are 16 residues in the CDR3.

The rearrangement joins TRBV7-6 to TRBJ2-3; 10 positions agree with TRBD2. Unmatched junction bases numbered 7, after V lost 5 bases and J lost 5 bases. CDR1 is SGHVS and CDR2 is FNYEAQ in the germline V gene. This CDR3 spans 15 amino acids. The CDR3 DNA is TGTGCCAGCAGCGTCAGCGGGGGGGCCATAGATACGCAGTATTTT. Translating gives CASSVSGGAIDTQYF.

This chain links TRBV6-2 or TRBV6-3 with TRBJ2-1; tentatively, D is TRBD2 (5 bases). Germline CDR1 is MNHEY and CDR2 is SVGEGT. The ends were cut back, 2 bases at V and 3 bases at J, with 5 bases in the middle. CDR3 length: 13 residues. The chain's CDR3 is CASSYEGYNEQFF. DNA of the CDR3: TGTGCCAGCAGTTACGAGGGCTACAATGAGCAGTTCTTC.

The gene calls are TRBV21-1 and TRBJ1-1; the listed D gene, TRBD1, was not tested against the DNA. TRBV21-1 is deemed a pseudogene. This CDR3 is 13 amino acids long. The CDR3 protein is CASSHPTGGEAFF. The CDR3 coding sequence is TGTGCCAGCAGCCACCCGACAGGGGGTGAAGCTTTCTTT.

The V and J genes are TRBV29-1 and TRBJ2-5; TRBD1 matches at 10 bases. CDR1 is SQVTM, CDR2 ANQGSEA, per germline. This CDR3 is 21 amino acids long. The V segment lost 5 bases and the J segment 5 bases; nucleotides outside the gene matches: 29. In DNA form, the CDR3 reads TGCAGCGTTCCAACCACCCCGGGACAGGGGCTTTTCCACCCTACCCGCGAGACCCAGTACTTC. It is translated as CSVPTTPGQGLFHPTRETQYF. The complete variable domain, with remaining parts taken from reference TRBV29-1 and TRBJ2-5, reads SAVISQKPSRDICQRGTSLTIQCQVDSQVTMMFWYRQQPGQSLTLIATANQGSEATYESGFVIDKFPISRPNLTFSTLTVSNMSPEDSSIYLCSVPTTPGQGLFHPTRETQYFGPGTRLLVL.

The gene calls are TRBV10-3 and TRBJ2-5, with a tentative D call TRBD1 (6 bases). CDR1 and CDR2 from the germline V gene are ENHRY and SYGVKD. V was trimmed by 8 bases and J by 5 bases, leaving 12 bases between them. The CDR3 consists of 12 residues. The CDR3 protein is CAISGDGETQYF. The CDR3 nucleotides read TGTGCCATCTCAGGGGACGGGGAGACCCAGTACTTC.

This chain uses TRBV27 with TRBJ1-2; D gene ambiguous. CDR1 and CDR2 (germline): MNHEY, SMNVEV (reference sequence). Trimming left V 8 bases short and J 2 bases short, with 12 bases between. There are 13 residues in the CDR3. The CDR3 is CASCRTGNYGYTF. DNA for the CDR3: TGTGCCAGCTGCCGGACTGGGAACTATGGCTACACCTTC.

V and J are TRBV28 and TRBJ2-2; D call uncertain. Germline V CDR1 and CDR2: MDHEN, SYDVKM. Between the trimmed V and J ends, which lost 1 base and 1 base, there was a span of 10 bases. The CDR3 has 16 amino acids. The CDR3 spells CASSLYPGLNTGELFF. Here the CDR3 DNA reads TGTGCCAGCAGTTTATATCCGGGTTTGAACACCGGGGAGCTGTTTTTT.

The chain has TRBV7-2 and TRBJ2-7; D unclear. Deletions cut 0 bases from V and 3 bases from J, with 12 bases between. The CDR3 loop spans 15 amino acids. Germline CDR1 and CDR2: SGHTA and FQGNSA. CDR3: CASSLATTGDYEQYF. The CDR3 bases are TGTGCCAGCAGCTTAGCCACTACCGGAGACTACGAGCAGTACTTC.